Sequencing of this T cell receptor (beta chain) was carried out in a study of blood T cell repertoires in COVID-19. Turning to the study itself: PBMCs, B-cell-depleted T cells, or T cells were the source of the cDNA or gDNA that made up the material.

Sequencing was performed with immunoSEQ multiplex PCR; in TCRdb, only in-frame clones are kept and a portion is missing. The data show some 130,000 clones, around 86% seen once. Seattle participants joined during active infection and were tracked over time. The CDR3 length is 15 residues. Germline CDR1 ENHRY, CDR2 SYGVKD. The V segment lost 5 bases and the J segment 3 bases; nucleotides outside the gene matches: 4. This chain uses TRBV10-3 with TRBJ2-3; 11 nucleotides match TRBD2. The sample was peripheral blood. This TCR was recovered from a woman between 65 and 79 years old with COVID-19, enrolled during active disease. Written as DNA, the CDR3 is TGTGCCATCAGTCTAGCGGGGGGCCGTACAGATACGCAGTATTTT. Translating gives CAISLAGGRTDTQYF.